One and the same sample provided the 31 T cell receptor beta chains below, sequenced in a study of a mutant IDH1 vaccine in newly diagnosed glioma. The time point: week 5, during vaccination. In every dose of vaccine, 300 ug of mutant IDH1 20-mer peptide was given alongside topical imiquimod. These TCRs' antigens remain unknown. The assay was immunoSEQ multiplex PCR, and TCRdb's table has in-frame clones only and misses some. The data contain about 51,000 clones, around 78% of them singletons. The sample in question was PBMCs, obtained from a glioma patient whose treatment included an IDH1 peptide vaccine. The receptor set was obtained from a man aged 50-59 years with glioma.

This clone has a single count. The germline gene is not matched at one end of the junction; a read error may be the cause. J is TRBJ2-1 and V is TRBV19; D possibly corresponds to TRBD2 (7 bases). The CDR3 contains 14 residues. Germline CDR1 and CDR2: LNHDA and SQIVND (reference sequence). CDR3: CASSMGGAYDEQFF. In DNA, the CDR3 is TGTGCCAGTAGTATGGGGGGGGCCTACGATGAGCAGTTCTTC.

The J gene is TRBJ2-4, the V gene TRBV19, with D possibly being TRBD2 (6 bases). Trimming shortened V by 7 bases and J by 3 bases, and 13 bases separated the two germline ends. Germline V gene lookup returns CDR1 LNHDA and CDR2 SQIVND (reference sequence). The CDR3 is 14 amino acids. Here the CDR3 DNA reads TGTGCCAGTAATCAACCGGGGGACAAAAACATTCAGTACTTC. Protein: CASNQPGDKNIQYF.

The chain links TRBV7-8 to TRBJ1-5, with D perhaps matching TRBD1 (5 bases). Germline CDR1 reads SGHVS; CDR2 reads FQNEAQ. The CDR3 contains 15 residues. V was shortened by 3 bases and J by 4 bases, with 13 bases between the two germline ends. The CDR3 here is CASSFSGQGNQPQHF. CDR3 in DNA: TGTGCCAGCAGCTTTAGCGGGCAGGGTAATCAGCCCCAGCATTTT.

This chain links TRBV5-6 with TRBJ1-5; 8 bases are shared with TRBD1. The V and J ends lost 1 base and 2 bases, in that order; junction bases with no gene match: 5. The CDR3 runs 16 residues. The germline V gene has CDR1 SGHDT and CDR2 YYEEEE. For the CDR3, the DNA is TGTGCCAGCAGCTTGATCTCACAGGGGGGCAATCAGCCCCAGCATTTT. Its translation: CASSLISQGGNQPQHF.

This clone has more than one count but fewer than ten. In DNA form, the CDR3 reads TGTGCCAGCAGTCGGACAGGCAATCAGCCCCAGCATTTT. Its protein product is CASSRTGNQPQHF. V is TRBV6-5 and J is TRBJ1-5; D perhaps matches TRBD1 (6 bases). The ends were cut back, 5 bases at V and 2 bases at J, with 7 bases in the middle. The CDR3 sequence is 13 residues long. The germline V gene has CDR1 MNHEY and CDR2 SVGAGI.

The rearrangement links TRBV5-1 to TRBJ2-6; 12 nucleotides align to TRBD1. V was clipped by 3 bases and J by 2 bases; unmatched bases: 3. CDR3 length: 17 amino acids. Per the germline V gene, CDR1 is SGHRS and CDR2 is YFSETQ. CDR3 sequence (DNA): TGCGCCAGCAGCTCCGGGACAGGGGGCGCTGGGGCCAACGTCCTGACTTTC. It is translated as CASSSGTGGAGANVLTF. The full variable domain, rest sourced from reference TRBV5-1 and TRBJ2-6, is KAGVTQTPRYLIKTRGQQVTLSCSPISGHRSVSWYQQTPGQGLQFLFEYFSETQRNKGNFPGRFSGRQFSNSRSEMNVSTLELGDSALYLCASSSGTGGAGANVLTFGAGSRLTVL.

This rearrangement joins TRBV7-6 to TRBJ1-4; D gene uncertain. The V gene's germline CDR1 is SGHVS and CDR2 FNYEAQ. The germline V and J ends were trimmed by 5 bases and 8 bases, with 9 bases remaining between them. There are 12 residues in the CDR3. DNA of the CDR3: TGTGCCAGCAGCCAAATGGGGGAAAAACTGTTTTTT. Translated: CASSQMGEKLFF.

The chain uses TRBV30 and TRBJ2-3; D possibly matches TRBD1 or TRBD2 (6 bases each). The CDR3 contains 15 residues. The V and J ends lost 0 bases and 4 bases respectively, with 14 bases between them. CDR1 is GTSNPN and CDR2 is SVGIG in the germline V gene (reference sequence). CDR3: CAWSVRRGKADTQYF. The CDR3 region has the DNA TGTGCCTGGAGTGTACGGAGGGGGAAGGCAGATACGCAGTATTTT.

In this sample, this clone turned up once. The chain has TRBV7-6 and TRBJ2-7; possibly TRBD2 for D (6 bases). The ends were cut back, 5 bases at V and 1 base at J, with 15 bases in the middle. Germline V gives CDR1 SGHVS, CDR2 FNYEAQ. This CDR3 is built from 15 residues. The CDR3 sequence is CASSAGQGKSYEQYF. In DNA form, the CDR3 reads TGTGCCAGCAGCGCGGGGCAGGGAAAATCCTACGAGCAGTACTTC. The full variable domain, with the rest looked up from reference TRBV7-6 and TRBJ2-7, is GAGVSQSPRYKVTKRGQDVALRCDPISGHVSLYWYRQALGQGPEFLTYFNYEAQQDKSGLPNDRFSAERPEGSISTLTIQRTEQRDSAMYRCASSAGQGKSYEQYFGPGTRLTVT.

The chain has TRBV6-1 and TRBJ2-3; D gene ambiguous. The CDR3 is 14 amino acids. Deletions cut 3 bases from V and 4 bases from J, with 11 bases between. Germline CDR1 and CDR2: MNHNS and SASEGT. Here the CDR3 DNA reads TGTGCCAGCAGTGATCTAGGGCGCCCAGATACGCAGTATTTT. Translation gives CASSDLGRPDTQYF.

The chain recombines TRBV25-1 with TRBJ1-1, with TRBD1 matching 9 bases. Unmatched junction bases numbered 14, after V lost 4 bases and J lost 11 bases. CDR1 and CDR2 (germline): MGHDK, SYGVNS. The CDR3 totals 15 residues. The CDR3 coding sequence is TGTGCCAGCAGTGCTCCGGGACAGGGTAGCGAGAACGCTTTCTTT. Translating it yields CASSAPGQGSENAFF.

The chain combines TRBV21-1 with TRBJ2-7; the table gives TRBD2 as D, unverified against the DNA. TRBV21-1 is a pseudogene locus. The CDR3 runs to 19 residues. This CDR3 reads CASSKSSGGDGLESYEQYF. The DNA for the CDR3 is TGTGCCAGCAGCAAAAGTAGCGGGGGGGACGGATTGGAATCCTACGAGCAGTACTTC.

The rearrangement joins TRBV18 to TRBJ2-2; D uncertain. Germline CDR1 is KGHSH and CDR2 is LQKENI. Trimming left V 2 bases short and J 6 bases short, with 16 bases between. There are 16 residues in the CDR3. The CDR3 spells CASSPETVINAGELFF. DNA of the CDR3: TGTGCCAGCTCACCAGAGACCGTGATTAACGCCGGGGAGCTGTTTTTT.

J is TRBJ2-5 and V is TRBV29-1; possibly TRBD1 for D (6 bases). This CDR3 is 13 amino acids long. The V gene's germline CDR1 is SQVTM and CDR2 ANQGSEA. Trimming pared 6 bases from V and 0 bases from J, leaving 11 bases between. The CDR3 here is CSVATGNQETQYF. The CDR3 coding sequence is TGCAGCGTGGCCACAGGGAACCAAGAGACCCAGTACTTC.

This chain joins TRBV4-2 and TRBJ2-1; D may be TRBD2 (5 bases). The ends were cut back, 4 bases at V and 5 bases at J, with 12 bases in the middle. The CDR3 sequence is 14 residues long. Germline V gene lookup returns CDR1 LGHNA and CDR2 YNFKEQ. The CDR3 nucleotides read TGTGCCAGCAGCCCAGACTCGGAGGACAATGAGCAGTTCTTC. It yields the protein CASSPDSEDNEQFF.

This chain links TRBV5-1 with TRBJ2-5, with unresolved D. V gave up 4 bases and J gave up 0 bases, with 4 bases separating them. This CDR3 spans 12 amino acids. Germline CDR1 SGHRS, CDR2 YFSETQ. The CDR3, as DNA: TGCGCCAGCAGCGTCAACCAAGAGACCCAGTACTTC. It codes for CASSVNQETQYF.

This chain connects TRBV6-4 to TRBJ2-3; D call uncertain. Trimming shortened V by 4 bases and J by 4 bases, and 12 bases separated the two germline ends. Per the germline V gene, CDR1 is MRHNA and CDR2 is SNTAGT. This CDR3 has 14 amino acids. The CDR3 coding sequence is TGTGCCAGCAGTGTTGGGCAGGCGGCAGATACGCAGTATTTT. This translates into CASSVGQAADTQYF.

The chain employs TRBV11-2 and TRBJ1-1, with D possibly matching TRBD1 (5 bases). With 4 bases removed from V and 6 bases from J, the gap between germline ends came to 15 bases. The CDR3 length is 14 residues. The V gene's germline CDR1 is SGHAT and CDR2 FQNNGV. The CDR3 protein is CASSSTRGGAEAFF. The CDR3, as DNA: TGTGCCAGCAGCTCAACCCGGGGGGGGGCTGAAGCTTTCTTT.

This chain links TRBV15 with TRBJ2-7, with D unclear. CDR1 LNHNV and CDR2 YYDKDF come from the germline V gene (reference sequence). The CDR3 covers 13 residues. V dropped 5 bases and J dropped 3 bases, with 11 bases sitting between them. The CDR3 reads CATSGPRSYEQYF. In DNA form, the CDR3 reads TGTGCCACCAGCGGTCCGAGGAGCTACGAGCAGTACTTC.

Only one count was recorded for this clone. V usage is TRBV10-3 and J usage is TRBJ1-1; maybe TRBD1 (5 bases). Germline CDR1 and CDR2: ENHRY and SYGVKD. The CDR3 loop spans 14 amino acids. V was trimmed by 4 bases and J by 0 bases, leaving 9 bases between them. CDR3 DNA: TGTGCCATCAGTGTACAGGACGTGAACACTGAAGCTTTCTTT. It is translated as CAISVQDVNTEAFF.

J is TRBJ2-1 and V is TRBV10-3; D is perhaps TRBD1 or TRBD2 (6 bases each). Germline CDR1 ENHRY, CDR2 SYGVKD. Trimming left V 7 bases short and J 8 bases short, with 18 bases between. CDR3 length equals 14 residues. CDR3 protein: CAIKQPTRGDEQFF. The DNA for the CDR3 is TGTGCCATCAAGCAACCGACGAGGGGGGATGAGCAGTTCTTC.

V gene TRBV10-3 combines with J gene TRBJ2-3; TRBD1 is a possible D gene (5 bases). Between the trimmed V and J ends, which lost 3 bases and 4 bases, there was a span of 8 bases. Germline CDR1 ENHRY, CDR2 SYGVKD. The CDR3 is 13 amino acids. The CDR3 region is CAISEGVSDTQYF. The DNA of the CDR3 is TGTGCCATCAGTGAAGGGGTGTCAGATACGCAGTATTTT.

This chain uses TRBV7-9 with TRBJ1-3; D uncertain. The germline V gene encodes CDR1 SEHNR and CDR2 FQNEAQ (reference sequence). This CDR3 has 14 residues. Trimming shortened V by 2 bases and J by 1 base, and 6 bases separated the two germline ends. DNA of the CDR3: TGTGCCAGCAGCTTAAGCATATCTGGAAACACCATATATTTT. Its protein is CASSLSISGNTIYF.

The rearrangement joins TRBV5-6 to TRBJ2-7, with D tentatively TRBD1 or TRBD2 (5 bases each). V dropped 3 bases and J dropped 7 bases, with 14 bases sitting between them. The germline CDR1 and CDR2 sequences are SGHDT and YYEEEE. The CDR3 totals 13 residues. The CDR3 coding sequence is TGTGCCAGCAGCTCTATTTCGGGGCGAGAGCAGTACTTC. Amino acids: CASSSISGREQYF.

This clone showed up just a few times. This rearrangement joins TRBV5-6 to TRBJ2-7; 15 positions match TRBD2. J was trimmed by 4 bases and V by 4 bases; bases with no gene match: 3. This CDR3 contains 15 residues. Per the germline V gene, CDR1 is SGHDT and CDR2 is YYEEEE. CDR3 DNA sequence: TGTGCCAGCAGCCCCGGGACTAGCGGGGGGTACGAGCAGTACTTC. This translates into CASSPGTSGGYEQYF.

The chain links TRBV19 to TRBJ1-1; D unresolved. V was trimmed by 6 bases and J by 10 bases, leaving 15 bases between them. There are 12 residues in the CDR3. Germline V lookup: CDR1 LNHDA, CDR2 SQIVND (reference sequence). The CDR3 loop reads CASSPGRVRAFF. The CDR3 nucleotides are TGTGCCAGTAGCCCCGGACGGGTACGAGCTTTCTTT.

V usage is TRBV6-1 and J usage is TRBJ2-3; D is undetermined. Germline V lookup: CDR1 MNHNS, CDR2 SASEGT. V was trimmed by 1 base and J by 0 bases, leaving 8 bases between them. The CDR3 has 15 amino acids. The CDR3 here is CASSEGHISTDTQYF. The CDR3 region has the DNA TGTGCCAGCAGTGAAGGCCACATCAGCACAGATACGCAGTATTTT.

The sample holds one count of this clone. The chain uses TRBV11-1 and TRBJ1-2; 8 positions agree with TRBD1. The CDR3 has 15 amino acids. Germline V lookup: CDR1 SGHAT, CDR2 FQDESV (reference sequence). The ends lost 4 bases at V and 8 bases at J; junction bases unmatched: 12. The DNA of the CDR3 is TGTGCCAGCAGCTCCCGGGCAGGGGGCCAGGTGGGCTACACCTTC. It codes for CASSSRAGGQVGYTF.

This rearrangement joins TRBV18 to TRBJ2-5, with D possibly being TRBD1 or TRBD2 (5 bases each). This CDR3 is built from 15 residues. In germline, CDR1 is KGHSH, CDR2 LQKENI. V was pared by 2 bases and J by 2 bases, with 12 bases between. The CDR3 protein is CASSPGGRVQETQYF. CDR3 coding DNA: TGTGCCAGCTCACCAGGGGGTAGAGTTCAAGAGACCCAGTACTTC.

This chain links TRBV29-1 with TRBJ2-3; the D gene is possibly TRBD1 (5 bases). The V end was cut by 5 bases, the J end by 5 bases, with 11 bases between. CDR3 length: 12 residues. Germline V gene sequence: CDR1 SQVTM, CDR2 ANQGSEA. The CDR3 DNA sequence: TGCAGCGTTCTGACAGTTATAGATACGCAGTATTTT. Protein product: CSVLTVIDTQYF.

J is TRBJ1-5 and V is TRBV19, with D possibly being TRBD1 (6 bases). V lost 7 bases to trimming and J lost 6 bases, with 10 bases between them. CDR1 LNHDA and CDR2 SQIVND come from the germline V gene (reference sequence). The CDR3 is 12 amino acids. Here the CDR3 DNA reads TGTGCCAGTAAGGAGGGGGGTCAGCCCCAGCATTTT. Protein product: CASKEGGQPQHF.